A single T cell receptor (beta chain) is shown here with its context. V shed 1 base, J shed 4 bases, and the junction held 5 bases outside the gene matches. The CDR3 contains 16 residues. Germline assignment: CDR1 MNHEY and CDR2 SMNVEV (reference sequence). Time point: pretreatment peripheral blood. This table comes from immunoSEQ multiplex PCR, and its TCRdb copy is limited to in-frame clones, with some not included. The repertoire consists of some 38,000 clones, with 85% occurring once and the leading ten covering roughly 15%. The data originate from a study of PD-L1 blockade in urothelial cancer. About the research overall: Patients' atezolizumab regimen, 1,200 mg intravenously every 3 weeks, began around 2014. From 0 to 3 prior chemotherapy regimens had been given to the patients. Timepoints chosen for blood analysis were 3 weeks (second dose) and 6 weeks after treatment start.

The specimen was PBMCs, collected around atezolizumab (anti-PD-L1) treatment. The rearrangement joins TRBV27 to TRBJ2-3, with 10 bases matching TRBD2. This sequence originates from a man older than 75 with urothelial cancer. Here the CDR3 DNA reads TGTGCCAGCAGTTTATTCCTAGCGGGAGCAGCAGATACGCAGTATTTT. Residues: CASSLFLAGAADTQYF.